The 2 T cell receptor beta chains given below trace back to one sample, sequenced in a study of blood T cell repertoires in COVID-19. Repertoires were generated with immunoSEQ multiplex PCR, while TCRdb's copy carries only in-frame clones and drops some. The sample shows about 70,000 clones, about 90% of them seen only once. Input material: peripheral blood. The receptors shown here come from a human donor in a cohort sampled during active COVID-19.

The rearrangement uses TRBV6-1 and TRBJ1-5; D is ambiguous. Per germline, CDR1 MNHNS and CDR2 SASEGT. V lost 1 base and J lost 0, with 7 bases in between. There are 15 residues in the CDR3. The CDR3 region has the DNA TGTGCCAGCAGTGAAGGGCAGGCTAGCAATCAGCCCCAGCATTTT. Translated: CASSEGQASNQPQHF.

This clone was observed a few times. V usage is TRBV30 and J usage is TRBJ1-1; D gene ambiguous. V was clipped by 2 bases and J by 8 bases, with 12 bases between them. Germline V CDR1 and CDR2: GTSNPN, SVGIG (reference sequence). CDR3 size: 12 residues. CDR3 nucleotide sequence: TGTGCCTGGAGTCCAGGCCCGATAGAAGCTTTCTTT. This codes for CAWSPGPIEAFF.